The 20 T cell receptor beta chains presented below share a single source sample, sequenced in a study of blood T cell repertoires in COVID-19. Repertoires were generated with immunoSEQ multiplex PCR, while TCRdb's copy carries only in-frame clones and drops some. The top ten hold about 1.5% of the sample, which has more than 200,000 clones, 75% to 85% seen once. Sequencing was done on a sample of peripheral blood. These receptors all come from a woman between 40 and 50 years old who had recovered from COVID-19.

This clone was counted between two and nine times. The genes are TRBV11-2 and TRBJ1-3; TRBD1 might be the D (6 bases). This CDR3 has 12 residues. Between the trimmed V and J ends, which lost 5 bases and 7 bases, there was a span of 9 bases. CDR1 and CDR2 (germline): SGHAT, FQNNGV. The CDR3 loop reads CASSLQGNTIYF. The CDR3 DNA follows: TGTGCCAGCAGCCTACAGGGTAACACCATATATTTT.

The chain is built from TRBV5-1 and TRBJ1-1; a possible D gene is TRBD1 (6 bases). V was cut by 4 bases and J by 2 bases, with 15 bases left in between. The CDR3 spans 15 residues. CDR1 is SGHRS and CDR2 is YFSETQ in the germline V gene. This chain's CDR3 is CASSQSPQGNTEAFF. The CDR3 bases are TGCGCCAGCAGCCAAAGTCCACAGGGCAACACTGAAGCTTTCTTT.

This clone was observed a few times. The chain is built from TRBV5-1 and TRBJ2-7; D unclear. CDR1 is SGHRS, CDR2 YFSETQ, per germline. The CDR3 length is 13 residues. Trimming cost V 2 bases and J 7 bases, with 13 bases left between them. CDR3 sequence (DNA): TGCGCCAGCAGCTTTTCCCATCAGTGGGAGCAGTACTTC. It specifies CASSFSHQWEQYF.

Remarks on this clone: At the DNA level, this CDR3 is encoded by other sequences in the same sample as well. The rearrangement joins TRBV7-2 to TRBJ1-3, with 7 nucleotides matching TRBD1. The CDR3 consists of 14 residues. The germline V gene has CDR1 SGHTA and CDR2 FQGNSA. J gave up 1 base and V 5 bases, and 2 bases lay outside the gene matches. The CDR3 DNA sequence: TGTGCCAGCAGCCGCAGGGGGTCTGGAAACACCATATATTTT. Residues: CASSRRGSGNTIYF.

This chain connects TRBV19 to TRBJ1-2, with TRBD1 as a possible D gene (5 bases). Germline V gives CDR1 LNHDA, CDR2 SQIVND (reference sequence). V gave up 3 bases and J gave up 4 bases, with 12 bases separating them. This CDR3 comprises 14 residues. CDR3 nucleotides: TGTGCCAGTAGTATGGGGCAGTATACCTATGGCTACACCTTC. Protein: CASSMGQYTYGYTF.

The chain couples TRBV7-8 to TRBJ2-2, with 10 nucleotides matching TRBD2. V gave up 8 bases and J gave up 1 base; unmatched junction bases: 4. CDR1 SGHVS and CDR2 FQNEAQ come from the germline V gene. CDR3 length: 15 residues. Here the CDR3 DNA reads TGTGCCAGCGGACGACTAGCGGGGAACACCGGGGAGCTGTTTTTT. Its protein product is CASGRLAGNTGELFF. Together with reference TRBV7-8 and TRBJ2-2, the CDR3 gives the full variable domain: GAGVSQSPRYKVAKRGQDVALRCDPISGHVSLFWYQQALGQGPEFLTYFQNEAQLDKSGLPSDRFFAERPEGSVSTLKIQRTQQEDSAVYLCASGRLAGNTGELFFGEGSRLTVL.

This chain joins TRBV5-4 and TRBJ2-1, with 8 bases lining up with TRBD2. CDR3 length: 16 residues. The ends lost 4 bases at V and 1 base at J; junction bases unmatched: 7. Germline V gene lookup returns CDR1 SGHNT and CDR2 YYREEE (reference sequence). The CDR3 region is CASSLPGGVSYNEQFF. CDR3 DNA sequence: TGTGCCAGCAGCCTTCCCGGGGGGGTATCCTACAATGAGCAGTTCTTC.

CDR3 amino acids: CASSYSRETEAFF. The CDR3 nucleotides read TGTGCCAGTAGTTATAGCAGGGAAACTGAAGCTTTCTTT. The chain recombines TRBV19 with TRBJ1-1; D perhaps matches TRBD1 (5 bases). The length of the CDR3 is 13 residues. Germline V gene sequence: CDR1 LNHDA, CDR2 SQIVND (reference sequence). V was shortened by 5 bases and J by 5 bases, with 12 bases between the two germline ends.

This chain uses TRBV3-1 (or the pseudogene TRBV3-2) with TRBJ2-2; 9 nucleotides agree with TRBD2. Germline V gene lookup returns CDR1 LGHDT and CDR2 YNNKEL (reference sequence). The CDR3 totals 17 residues. Trimming at V came to 2 bases and at J to 7 bases, leaving 11 bases not matched to a gene. The CDR3 DNA reads as TGTGCCAGCAGCCAATCCAGCGGGGGGCATATTGGCGGGGAGCTGTTTTTT. This gives the protein CASSQSSGGHIGGELFF.

The chain has TRBV7-9 and TRBJ2-7, with a weak D call TRBD1 (5 bases). The V gene lost 3 bases and the J gene lost 6 bases, with 12 bases spanning the gap. Germline assignment: CDR1 SEHNR and CDR2 FQNEAQ (reference sequence). The CDR3 sequence is 13 residues long. The CDR3 sequence: CASSFPGSGEQYF. CDR3 nucleotides: TGTGCCAGCAGCTTCCCAGGGTCGGGCGAGCAGTACTTC.

This chain links TRBV9 with TRBJ2-3; TRBD2 is a possible D gene (9 bases). Looked up from germline, CDR1 is SGDLS and CDR2 is YYNGEE. CDR3 length equals 20 residues. Trimming removed 2 bases at V and 0 bases at J, with 25 bases between. The CDR3 spells CASSVRGLAGPNPSTDTQYF. CDR3 coding DNA: TGTGCCAGCAGCGTCAGGGGGCTAGCGGGGCCGAATCCTAGCACAGATACGCAGTATTTT.

The rearrangement joins TRBV11-2 to TRBJ1-1; the D is unclear. The CDR3 has 13 residues. The germline V and J ends were trimmed by 0 bases and 6 bases, with 8 bases remaining between them. Per the germline V gene, CDR1 is SGHAT and CDR2 is FQNNGV. In nucleotides, the CDR3 is TGTGCCAGCAGCTTAGATCTAGTCTCTGAAGCTTTCTTT. Residues: CASSLDLVSEAFF.

This chain connects TRBV27 to TRBJ2-2; 15 bases match TRBD2. The germline CDR1 and CDR2 sequences are MNHEY and SMNVEV (reference sequence). V trimming: 7 bases; J trimming: 0 bases; junction bases outside the gene matches: 9. The CDR3 is 19 residues long. CDR3 DNA sequence: TGTGCCAGCAAGACCCCCGGGACTAGCGGGGGGACGAACACCGGGGAGCTGTTTTTT. As protein: CASKTPGTSGGTNTGELFF.

The sample holds a few counts of this clone. This rearrangement joins TRBV28 to TRBJ2-7; 9 nucleotides match TRBD1. The CDR3 length is 14 residues. The V gene end was trimmed by 6 bases and the J gene end by 4 bases; junction bases not matched to a gene: 7. In germline, CDR1 is MDHEN, CDR2 SYDVKM. CDR3 amino acids: CASSIDRGVYEQYF. In nucleotides, the CDR3 is TGTGCCAGCAGCATAGACAGGGGGGTTTACGAGCAGTACTTC.

The gene calls are TRBV7-2 and TRBJ1-2, with TRBD1 as a possible D gene (6 bases). Germline V CDR1 and CDR2: SGHTA, FQGNSA. The CDR3 contains 14 residues. With 4 bases removed from V and 6 bases from J, the gap between germline ends came to 15 bases. CDR3 bases: TGTGCCAGCAGCTCTCAACAGGGTTTTAATGGCTACACCTTC. It codes for CASSSQQGFNGYTF.

This clone was found once. The genes are TRBV5-1 and TRBJ1-1; D gene unclear. The germline V gene encodes CDR1 SGHRS and CDR2 YFSETQ. The CDR3 runs to 15 residues. V was cut by 5 bases and J by 0 bases, with 14 bases left in between. The CDR3 coding sequence is TGCGCCAGCAGTCCGGAGGTAATCATGAACACTGAAGCTTTCTTT. It codes for CASSPEVIMNTEAFF.

As concerns this clone: A much bigger clone sits one base away, suggesting this may be a read error. This same CDR3 is encoded by further DNA sequences in the sample. The chain carries TRBV28 and TRBJ1-4; no definite D call. Germline V gene lookup returns CDR1 MDHEN and CDR2 SYDVKM. With 6 bases removed from V and 0 bases from J, the gap between germline ends came to 8 bases. CDR3 length: 14 amino acids. The chain's CDR3 is CASREGATNEKLFF. CDR3 DNA sequence: TGTGCCAGCAGGGAGGGTGCAACTAATGAAAAACTGTTTTTT. Based on the CDR3 plus reference TRBV28 and TRBJ1-4, the full variable domain is DVKVTQSSRYLVKRTGEKVFLECVQDMDHENMFWYRQDPGLGLRLIYFSYDVKMKEKGDIPEGYSVSREKKERFSLILESASTNQTSMYLCASREGATNEKLFFGSGTQLSVL.

The V gene is TRBV3-1 (or the pseudogene TRBV3-2), the J gene TRBJ2-5; D is possibly TRBD2 (6 bases). V lost 3 bases and J 5 bases, leaving 13 bases between the germline ends. CDR1 LGHDT and CDR2 YNNKEL come from the germline V gene (reference sequence). The CDR3 totals 14 residues. In nucleotides, the CDR3 is TGTGCCAGCAGCCACTTTAGCGGTGAGGAGACCCAGTACTTC. This gives the protein CASSHFSGEETQYF.

V is TRBV29-1 and J is TRBJ2-2; 9 bases align to TRBD1. V lost 7 bases and J lost 2; bases outside the gene matches: 5. The CDR3 covers 14 residues. CDR1 is SQVTM, CDR2 ANQGSEA, per germline. The CDR3 region has the DNA TGCAGCGGTTCGGGACAGGGTAACACCGGGGAGCTGTTTTTT. Protein: CSGSGQGNTGELFF.

The V gene is TRBV7-9, the J gene TRBJ2-5, with D perhaps TRBD1 (5 bases). Between the trimmed V and J ends, which lost 2 bases and 2 bases, there was a span of 12 bases. In germline, CDR1 is SEHNR, CDR2 FQNEAQ (reference sequence). The CDR3 runs 15 residues. CDR3 bases: TGTGCCAGCAGCTTAAGCTTTCAGGGTCAAGAGACCCAGTACTTC. It specifies CASSLSFQGQETQYF.